The 23 T cell receptor beta chains below all came from one sample that was sequenced in a study of STAT3 mutations in large granular lymphocyte leukemia. Whole-study results and caveats: Every T-LGLL patient had at least one immunodominant TCRbeta clonotype.

For these receptors, no antigen is known. Repertoires were generated with immunoSEQ multiplex PCR, while TCRdb's copy carries only in-frame clones and drops some. This sample has around 8,600 clones, with approximately 88% found just once. The sample was peripheral blood mononuclear cells. These TCRs come from a man aged 80 or over with T-cell large granular lymphocyte leukemia. Some clones in this sample may be carry-over from other donors' samples.

V gene TRBV6-1 combines with J gene TRBJ2-5, with D maybe TRBD2 (8 bases). Germline loops: CDR1 MNHNS, CDR2 SASEGT. CDR3 size: 14 residues. The ends were cut back, 4 bases at V and 3 bases at J, with 12 bases in the middle. CDR3 nucleotide sequence: TGTGCCAGCAGTGGCGGGGGGACAGAAGAGACCCAGTACTTC. Translated: CASSGGGTEETQYF.

The rearrangement joins TRBV18 to TRBJ1-5; D is unclear. The CDR3 extends over 14 amino acids. Deletions cut 5 bases from V and 1 base from J, with 9 bases between. The germline V gene encodes CDR1 KGHSH and CDR2 LQKENI. This CDR3 reads CASSSETSNQPQHF. The CDR3 region has the DNA TGTGCCAGCTCATCAGAGACAAGCAATCAGCCCCAGCATTTT.

The CDR3 coding sequence is TGTGCCAGCTCACCGGGACAGGGCACCGGGGAGCTGTTTTTT. As protein: CASSPGQGTGELFF. The V gene is TRBV18, the J gene TRBJ2-2; 9 bases line up with TRBD1. Germline V gene data show CDR1 as KGHSH and CDR2 as LQKENI. The V segment lost 3 bases and the J segment 4 bases; nucleotides outside the gene matches: 0. This CDR3 contains 14 residues.

The CDR3 DNA reads as TGCGCCAGCAGCCAAGATCATTGGCGCTACACCTTC. The encoded protein is CASSQDHWRYTF. The chain has TRBV4-3 and TRBJ1-2, with D hard to call. The ends were cut back, 0 bases at V and 9 bases at J, with 8 bases in the middle. Germline V lookup: CDR1 LGHNA, CDR2 YSLEER. The CDR3 runs 12 residues.

This clone was detected once. The chain uses TRBV18 and TRBJ2-5; TRBD1 matches at 7 bases. The germline V gene encodes CDR1 KGHSH and CDR2 LQKENI. V gave up 3 bases and J gave up 2 bases; unmatched junction bases: 3. This CDR3 contains 14 residues. The CDR3 region has the DNA TGTGCCAGCTCACCTAAGGACAGGCAAGAGACCCAGTACTTC. Protein sequence: CASSPKDRQETQYF. Supplemented by reference TRBV18 and TRBJ2-5, the full variable domain reads NAGVMQNPRHLVRRRGQEARLRCSPMKGHSHVYWYRQLPEEGLKFMVYLQKENIIDESGMPKERFSAEFPKEGPSILRIQQVVRGDSAAYFCASSPKDRQETQYFGPGTRLLVL.

This chain links TRBV4-1 with TRBJ1-1, with D unresolved. Germline CDR1 reads MGHRA; CDR2 reads YSYEKL. The CDR3 is made up of 15 amino acids. V shed 0 bases and J shed 4 bases, with 12 bases lying between them. The CDR3 here is CASSQDHTAGTEAFF. DNA for the CDR3: TGCGCCAGCAGCCAAGATCATACAGCGGGCACTGAAGCTTTCTTT.

The chain joins TRBV10-3 to TRBJ2-6; 7 bases align to TRBD1. The CDR3 contains 15 residues. CDR1 and CDR2 from the germline V gene are ENHRY and SYGVKD. With V trimmed by 4 bases and J by 2 bases, 2 bases remained unmatched. CDR3 in amino acids: CAISVGGAGANVLTF. DNA for the CDR3: TGTGCCATCAGTGTAGGGGGCGCTGGGGCCAACGTCCTGACTTTC.

The J gene is TRBJ2-3, the V gene TRBV5-4; 7 bases map to TRBD2. There are 15 residues in the CDR3. Germline V CDR1 and CDR2: SGHNT, YYREEE (reference sequence). Unmatched junction bases numbered 6, after V lost 2 bases and J lost 3 bases. CDR3 coding DNA: TGTGCCAGCAGCTTTGACCGACTAGCAACAGATACGCAGTATTTT. Translation: CASSFDRLATDTQYF.

V usage is TRBV29-1 and J usage is TRBJ1-5; D is ambiguous. The CDR3 has 12 residues. The ends were cut back, 5 bases at V and 7 bases at J, with 12 bases in the middle. Germline values: CDR1 SQVTM, CDR2 ANQGSEA. DNA for the CDR3: TGCAGCGTTCTGGATGGGCGCCAGCCCCAGCATTTT. Translation gives CSVLDGRQPQHF.

The chain has TRBV12-2 and TRBJ1-6. TRBV12-2 is deemed a pseudogene. This CDR3 has 14 amino acids. The CDR3 sequence is CASPSPSYNSPLHF. The CDR3 DNA is TGTGCAAGTCCCTCCCCGTCCTATAATTCACCCCTCCACTTT.

This clone was seen a single time. This sequence joins TRBV7-3 and TRBJ2-3, with 8 bases identical to TRBD2. With V trimmed by 5 bases and J by 5 bases, 9 bases remained unmatched. Per germline, CDR1 SGHTA and CDR2 FQGTGA. This CDR3 has 15 residues. CDR3 bases: TGTGCCAGCAGCCCTATAGCGGGGATACTAGATACGCAGTATTTT. Protein product: CASSPIAGILDTQYF.

In this sample, this clone turned up once. One junction end does not reproduce the germline sequence, and a read error may be involved. The V and J genes are TRBV7-7 and TRBJ2-7; tentatively, D is TRBD1 or TRBD2 (6 bases each). There are 14 residues in the CDR3. Germline lookup yields CDR1 SSHAT and CDR2 FNYEAQ (reference sequence). The CDR3 is CASSLRGDGYEQYF. DNA for the CDR3: TGTGCTAGCAGCTTAAGGGGGGATGGTTACGAGCAGTACTTC.

The chain joins TRBV18 to TRBJ2-5; D is undetermined. The CDR3 is 13 amino acids. Trimming shortened V by 3 bases and J by 4 bases, and 9 bases separated the two germline ends. Germline V lookup: CDR1 KGHSH, CDR2 LQKENI. CDR3: CASSPYGGETQYF. CDR3 coding DNA: TGTGCCAGCTCACCTTACGGTGGAGAGACCCAGTACTTC.

J is TRBJ2-7 and V is TRBV7-2; D might be TRBD1 (6 bases). V lost 5 bases and J lost 2, with 13 bases in between. There are 14 residues in the CDR3. From germline, CDR1 is SGHTA and CDR2 FQGNSA. The CDR3 nucleotides are TGTGCCAGCAGCGGCTCGACAGGCCCCTACGAGCAGTACTTC. This codes for CASSGSTGPYEQYF.

V and J are TRBV6-5 and TRBJ2-4, with TRBD2 as a possible D gene (7 bases). Trimming removed 4 bases from V and 3 bases from J, with 13 bases in between. CDR1 and CDR2 (germline): MNHEY, SVGAGI. The length of the CDR3 is 15 residues. CDR3 protein: CASSSTGRVKNIQYF. The CDR3 coding sequence is TGTGCCAGCAGTTCAACAGGGAGGGTCAAAAACATTCAGTACTTC.

The J gene is TRBJ2-3, the V gene TRBV6-5; D could derive from TRBD1 or TRBD2 (5 bases each). CDR3 length: 14 amino acids. CDR1 MNHEY and CDR2 SVGAGI come from the germline V gene. V lost 2 bases to trimming and J lost 5 bases, with 11 bases between them. This CDR3 reads CASSYTRGRDTQYF. Written as DNA, the CDR3 is TGTGCCAGCAGTTACACTAGGGGCAGAGATACGCAGTATTTT.

The chain is built from TRBV6-6 and TRBJ1-2; D may be TRBD1 (6 bases). Between the trimmed V and J ends, which lost 2 bases and 2 bases, there was a span of 9 bases. Germline CDR1 is MNHNY and CDR2 is SVGAGI (reference sequence). The length of the CDR3 is 14 residues. The chain's CDR3 is CASSYETGNYGYTF. The CDR3 DNA is TGTGCCAGCAGTTACGAAACAGGGAACTATGGCTACACCTTC.

This rearrangement joins TRBV7-9 to TRBJ2-7; tentative D call: TRBD2 (5 bases). CDR1 is SEHNR and CDR2 is FQNEAQ in the germline V gene (reference sequence). The CDR3 consists of 13 residues. V dropped 3 bases and J dropped 2 bases, with 8 bases sitting between them. CDR3 sequence reads: CASSFPGTYEQYF. CDR3 sequence (DNA): TGTGCCAGCAGCTTCCCCGGGACCTACGAGCAGTACTTC.

This chain uses TRBV11-2 with TRBJ1-6, with TRBD1 identical over 9 bases. Trimming took 5 bases from V and 7 from J; bases not matched to a gene: 6. The CDR3 sequence is 15 residues long. Germline V gene lookup returns CDR1 SGHAT and CDR2 FQNNGV. The CDR3 here is CASSPYGTGNSPLHF. CDR3 in DNA: TGTGCCAGCAGCCCCTATGGGACAGGGAATTCACCCCTCCACTTT.

This clone has a handful of counts. The chain employs TRBV6-5 and TRBJ1-2, with a tentative D call TRBD1 (5 bases). Germline-derived CDR1 and CDR2 are MNHEY and SVGAGI. The CDR3 has 14 amino acids. The germline V and J ends were trimmed by 7 bases and 2 bases, with 14 bases remaining between them. The CDR3 region is CASNNRRRNYGYTF. The CDR3 coding sequence is TGTGCCAGCAACAACAGGAGGAGAAACTATGGCTACACCTTC.

This chain joins TRBV19 and TRBJ1-4; TRBD1 matches at 7 bases. CDR1 is LNHDA and CDR2 is SQIVND in the germline V gene (reference sequence). With V trimmed by 8 bases and J by 6 bases, 6 bases remained unmatched. The CDR3 runs to 13 residues. CDR3 in DNA: TGTGCCAGTGCGCCACAGGGGCATGAAAAACTGTTTTTT. Translated, it gives CASAPQGHEKLFF.

V is TRBV7-9 and J is TRBJ1-1; D is undetermined. CDR1 is SEHNR and CDR2 is FQNEAQ in the germline V gene (reference sequence). CDR3 size: 13 residues. V lost 7 bases and J lost 0, with 9 bases in between. CDR3 nucleotides: TGTGCCAGCATGGTCCCCGTGAACACTGAAGCTTTCTTT. Its protein product is CASMVPVNTEAFF.

The chain uses TRBV11-3 and TRBJ2-7, with 10 nucleotides matching TRBD1. There are 15 residues in the CDR3. Losses at the gene ends were 3 bases for V and 2 bases for J; bases not matched to a gene: 4. The germline CDR1 and CDR2 sequences are SGHNT and YENEEA. Written as DNA, the CDR3 is TGTGCCAGCAGCTTCAGGGGACAGGGGACCTACGAGCAGTACTTC. It codes for CASSFRGQGTYEQYF.